This T cell receptor beta chain appears in the sequencing data of a study of blood T cell repertoires in COVID-19. Study details: Sample material is recorded as cDNA or gDNA derived from T cells, B-cell-depleted T cells, or PBMCs.

Data came from immunoSEQ multiplex PCR; TCRdb stores just in-frame clones and leaves some out. The sample carries about 320,000 clones, 88% recorded once. Recovery among Cohort 3 donors was established by two negative PCRs, clearance, or symptom resolution. The TCR was taken from a man aged 25 to 40 who had recovered from COVID-19. Sequencing was carried out using PBMCs or T cells enriched from blood (not recorded which).

The CDR3 coding sequence is TGTGCCAGCAGCGTAACAGGCCGCGGGGCAGATACGCAGTATTTT. This gives the protein CASSVTGRGADTQYF. The V call is TRBV2, the J call TRBJ2-3; TRBD2 might be the D (6 bases). The germline CDR1 and CDR2 sequences are SNHLY and FYNNEI. The germline V and J ends were trimmed by 6 bases and 4 bases, with 17 bases remaining between them. The CDR3 covers 15 residues.